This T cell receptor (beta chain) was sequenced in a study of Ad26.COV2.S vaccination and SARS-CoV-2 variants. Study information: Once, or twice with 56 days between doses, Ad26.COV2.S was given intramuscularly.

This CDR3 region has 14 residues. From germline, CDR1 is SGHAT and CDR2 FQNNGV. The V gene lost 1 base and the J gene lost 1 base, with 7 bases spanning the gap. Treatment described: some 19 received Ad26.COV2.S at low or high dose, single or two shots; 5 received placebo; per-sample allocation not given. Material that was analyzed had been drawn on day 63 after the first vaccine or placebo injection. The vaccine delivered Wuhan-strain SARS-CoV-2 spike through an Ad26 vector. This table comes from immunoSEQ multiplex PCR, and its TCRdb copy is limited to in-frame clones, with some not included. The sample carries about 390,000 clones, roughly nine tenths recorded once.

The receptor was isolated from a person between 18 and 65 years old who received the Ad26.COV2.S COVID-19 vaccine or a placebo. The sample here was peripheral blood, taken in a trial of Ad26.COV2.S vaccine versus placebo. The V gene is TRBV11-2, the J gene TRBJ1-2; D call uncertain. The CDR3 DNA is TGTGCCAGCAGCTTAGGTGGGGATAACTATGGCTACACCTTC. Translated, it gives CASSLGGDNYGYTF.